The table lists the clone carrying this TCR beta chain with many counts. Its cognate antigen is unknown. This sample is part of a study of beta chain features in type 1 diabetes. Study background: Healthy donors and patients had similar age, gender and cell yields. The study, taken as a whole, reports: VDJ junctions in type 1 diabetes patients carried more deletions and fewer insertions. TCRB rearrangement may or may not be influenced by HLA type; here this remained unresolved. Moderately but significantly shorter TCRB CDR3s were found in Type 1 diabetes patients in all four CD4+ subsets.

Every bit of the isolated RNA underwent reverse transcription, so sequencing read expressed TCRB transcripts. Here immunoSEQ multiplex PCR was the method, and the copy in TCRdb shows in-frame clones only, minus some. The data hold around 340,000 clones, with approximately 9.7% observed a single time. The sequence derives from a man aged 25 to 40 with type 1 diabetes. The sample taken for sequencing was central memory CD4+ T cells from blood.

The CDR3 nucleotides read TGCGCCAGCAGCCAAGAGATAGCGGGGCTTGGGGGCTACACCTTC. Its protein product is CASSQEIAGLGGYTF. The rearrangement uses TRBV4-3 and TRBJ1-2, with D maybe TRBD1 (5 bases). CDR1 is LGHNA, CDR2 YSLEER, per germline. This CDR3 spans 15 amino acids. The V end was cut by 0 bases, the J end by 8 bases, with 16 bases between.